The following is a TCR beta chain sequence with its context. This entry comes from a study of cytomegalovirus exposure and HLA in healthy donors. A multiplex PCR was run with 60 Vbeta primers and 13 Jbeta primers. Clones were sequenced by immunoSEQ multiplex PCR, and TCRdb holds only the in-frame ones, with some missing. The sample yields roughly 140,000 clones, almost 80% seen once. This clonotype originated in a woman aged 40 to 49 in good health and CMV-seropositive. The source material was PBMCs.

Here the CDR3 DNA reads TGCGCCAGCAGCTTGGTTGGGGCCGAAGACCAAGAGACCCAGTACTTC. It is translated as CASSLVGAEDQETQYF. V usage is TRBV5-1 and J usage is TRBJ2-5, with TRBD1 as a possible D gene (5 bases). The CDR3 runs to 16 residues. With 0 bases removed from V and 0 bases from J, the gap between germline ends came to 12 bases. CDR1 SGHRS and CDR2 YFSETQ come from the germline V gene.